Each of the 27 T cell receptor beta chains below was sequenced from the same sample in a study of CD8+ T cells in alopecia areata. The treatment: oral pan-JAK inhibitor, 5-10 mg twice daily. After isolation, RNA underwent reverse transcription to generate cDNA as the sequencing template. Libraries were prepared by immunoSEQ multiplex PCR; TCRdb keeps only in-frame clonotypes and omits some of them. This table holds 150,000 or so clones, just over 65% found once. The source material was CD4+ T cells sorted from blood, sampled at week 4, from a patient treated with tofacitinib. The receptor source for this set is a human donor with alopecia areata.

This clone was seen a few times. The CDR3 coding sequence is TGCGCCAGCAGCGAAAGGACCGCAACTAATGAAAAACTGTTTTTT. This gives the protein CASSERTATNEKLFF. The rearrangement uses TRBV4-1 and TRBJ1-4; unclear D gene. Germline V gives CDR1 MGHRA, CDR2 YSYEKL. The CDR3 totals 15 residues. With 5 bases removed from V and 0 bases from J, the gap between germline ends came to 10 bases.

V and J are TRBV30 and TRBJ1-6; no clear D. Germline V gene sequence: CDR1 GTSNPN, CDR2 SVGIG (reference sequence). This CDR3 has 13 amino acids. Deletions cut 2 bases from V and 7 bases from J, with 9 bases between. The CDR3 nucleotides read TGTGCCTGGAGTTACGGATCAAATTCACCCCTCCACTTT. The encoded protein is CAWSYGSNSPLHF.

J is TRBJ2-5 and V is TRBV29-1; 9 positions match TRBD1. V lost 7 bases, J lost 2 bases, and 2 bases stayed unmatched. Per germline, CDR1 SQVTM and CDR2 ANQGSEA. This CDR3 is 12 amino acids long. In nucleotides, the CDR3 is TGCAGCGCCGACAGGGGGCAAGAGACCCAGTACTTC. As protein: CSADRGQETQYF. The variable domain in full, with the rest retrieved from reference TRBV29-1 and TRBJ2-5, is SAVISQKPSRDICQRGTSLTIQCQVDSQVTMMFWYRQQPGQSLTLIATANQGSEATYESGFVIDKFPISRPNLTFSTLTVSNMSPEDSSIYLCSADRGQETQYFGPGTRLLVL.

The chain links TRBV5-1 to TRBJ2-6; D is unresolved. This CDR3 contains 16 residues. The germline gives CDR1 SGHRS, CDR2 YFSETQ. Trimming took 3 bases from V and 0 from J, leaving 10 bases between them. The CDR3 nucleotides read TGCGCCAGCAGCTACGACAAACCCTCTGGGGCCAACGTCCTGACTTTC. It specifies CASSYDKPSGANVLTF. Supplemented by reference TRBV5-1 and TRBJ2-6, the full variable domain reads KAGVTQTPRYLIKTRGQQVTLSCSPISGHRSVSWYQQTPGQGLQFLFEYFSETQRNKGNFPGRFSGRQFSNSRSEMNVSTLELGDSALYLCASSYDKPSGANVLTFGAGSRLTVL.

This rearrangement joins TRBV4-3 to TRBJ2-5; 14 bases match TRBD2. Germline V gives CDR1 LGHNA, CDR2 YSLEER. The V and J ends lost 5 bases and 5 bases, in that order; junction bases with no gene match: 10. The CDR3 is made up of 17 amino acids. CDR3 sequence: CASSLTGTSGGVETQYF. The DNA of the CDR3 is TGCGCCAGCAGCTTAACCGGGACTAGCGGGGGAGTCGAGACCCAGTACTTC.

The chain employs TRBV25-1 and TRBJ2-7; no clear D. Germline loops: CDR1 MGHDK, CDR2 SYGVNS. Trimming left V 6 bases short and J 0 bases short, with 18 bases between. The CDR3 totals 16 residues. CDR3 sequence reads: CASSNRMKRSSYEQYF. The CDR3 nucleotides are TGTGCCAGCAGCAACCGGATGAAGAGGAGCTCCTACGAGCAGTACTTC.

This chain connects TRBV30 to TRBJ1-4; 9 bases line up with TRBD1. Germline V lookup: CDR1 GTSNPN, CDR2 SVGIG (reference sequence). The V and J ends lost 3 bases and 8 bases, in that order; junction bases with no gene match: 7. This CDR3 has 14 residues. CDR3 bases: TGTGCCTGGAGCCCGGACAGGGGAAGAGAAAAACTGTTTTTT. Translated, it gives CAWSPDRGREKLFF. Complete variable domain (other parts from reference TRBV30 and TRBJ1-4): SQTIHQWPATLVQPVGSPLSLECTVEGTSNPNLYWYRQAAGRGLQLLFYSVGIGQISSEVPQNLSASRPQDRQFILSSKKLLLSDSGFYLCAWSPDRGREKLFFGSGTQLSVL.

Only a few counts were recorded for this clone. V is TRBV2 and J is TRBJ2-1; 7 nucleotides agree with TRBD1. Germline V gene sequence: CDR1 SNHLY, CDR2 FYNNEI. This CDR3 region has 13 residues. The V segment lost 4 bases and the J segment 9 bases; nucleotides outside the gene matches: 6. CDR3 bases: TGTGCCAGCAGTGCCCGGGACAGCTCTGAGCAGTTCTTC. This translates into CASSARDSSEQFF.

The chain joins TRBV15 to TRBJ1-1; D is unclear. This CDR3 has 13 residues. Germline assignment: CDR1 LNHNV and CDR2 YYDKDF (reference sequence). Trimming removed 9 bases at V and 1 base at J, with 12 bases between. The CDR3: CATSQARNTEAFF. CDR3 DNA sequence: TGTGCCACTTCCCAGGCCCGGAACACTGAAGCTTTCTTT.

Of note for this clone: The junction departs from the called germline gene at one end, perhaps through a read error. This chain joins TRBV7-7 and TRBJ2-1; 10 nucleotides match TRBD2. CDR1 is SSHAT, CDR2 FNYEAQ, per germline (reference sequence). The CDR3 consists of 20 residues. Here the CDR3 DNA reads TGTGCTAGCAGCTTACGGCCGTCTAGCGGGGGACCCAGCTCCTACAATGAGCAGTTCTTC. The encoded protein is CASSLRPSSGGPSSYNEQFF.

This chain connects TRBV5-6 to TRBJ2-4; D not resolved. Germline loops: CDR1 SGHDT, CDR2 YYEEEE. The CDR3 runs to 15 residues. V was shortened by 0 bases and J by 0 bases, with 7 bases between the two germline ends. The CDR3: CASSLVGEAKNIQYF. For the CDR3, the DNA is TGTGCCAGCAGCTTGGTTGGGGAAGCCAAAAACATTCAGTACTTC.

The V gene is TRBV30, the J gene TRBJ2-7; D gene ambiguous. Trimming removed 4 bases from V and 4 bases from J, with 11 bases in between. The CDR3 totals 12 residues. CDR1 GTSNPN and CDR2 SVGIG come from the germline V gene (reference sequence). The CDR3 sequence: CAWNKARYEQYF. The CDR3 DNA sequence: TGTGCCTGGAACAAGGCTCGGTACGAGCAGTACTTC. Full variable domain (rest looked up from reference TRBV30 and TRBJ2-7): SQTIHQWPATLVQPVGSPLSLECTVEGTSNPNLYWYRQAAGRGLQLLFYSVGIGQISSEVPQNLSASRPQDRQFILSSKKLLLSDSGFYLCAWNKARYEQYFGPGTRLTVT.

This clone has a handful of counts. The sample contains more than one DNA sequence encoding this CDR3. CDR3 DNA sequence: TGTGCCTGGAGGAGACAGGGGAACCAGCCCCAGCATTTT. It encodes CAWRRQGNQPQHF. This chain connects TRBV30 to TRBJ1-5, with 8 positions matching TRBD1. The length of the CDR3 is 13 residues. Germline-derived CDR1 and CDR2 are GTSNPN and SVGIG (reference sequence). V lost 3 bases and J lost 7; bases outside the gene matches: 5.

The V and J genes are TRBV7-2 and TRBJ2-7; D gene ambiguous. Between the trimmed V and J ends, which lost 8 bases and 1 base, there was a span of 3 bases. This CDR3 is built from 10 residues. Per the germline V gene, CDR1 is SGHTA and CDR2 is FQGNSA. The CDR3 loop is CASGSYEQYF. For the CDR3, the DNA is TGTGCCAGCGGATCCTACGAGCAGTACTTC. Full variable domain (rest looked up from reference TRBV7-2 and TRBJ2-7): GAGVSQSPSNKVTEKGKDVELRCDPISGHTALYWYRQSLGQGLEFLIYFQGNSAPDKSGLPSDRFSAERTGGSVSTLTIQRTQQEDSAVYLCASGSYEQYFGPGTRLTVT.

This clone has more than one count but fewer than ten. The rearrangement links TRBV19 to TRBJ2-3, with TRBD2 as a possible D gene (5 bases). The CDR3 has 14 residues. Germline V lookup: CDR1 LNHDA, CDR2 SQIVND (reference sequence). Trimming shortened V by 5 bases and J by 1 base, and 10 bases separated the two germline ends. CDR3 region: CASSGGWGTDTQYF. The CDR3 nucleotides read TGTGCCAGTAGTGGAGGATGGGGCACAGATACGCAGTATTTT.

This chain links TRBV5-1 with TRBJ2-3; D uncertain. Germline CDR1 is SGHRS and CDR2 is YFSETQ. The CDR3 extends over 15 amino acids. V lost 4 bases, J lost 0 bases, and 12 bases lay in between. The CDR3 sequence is CASSPHSSSTDTQYF. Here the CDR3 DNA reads TGCGCCAGCAGCCCTCACAGTTCTAGCACAGATACGCAGTATTTT.

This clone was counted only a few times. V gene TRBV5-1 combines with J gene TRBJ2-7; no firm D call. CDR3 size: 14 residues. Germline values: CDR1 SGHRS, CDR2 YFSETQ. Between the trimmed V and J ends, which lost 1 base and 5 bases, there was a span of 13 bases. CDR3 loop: CASSLRQAIHEQYF. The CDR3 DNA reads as TGCGCCAGCAGCTTGCGGCAGGCGATCCACGAGCAGTACTTC. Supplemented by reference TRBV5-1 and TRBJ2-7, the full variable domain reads KAGVTQTPRYLIKTRGQQVTLSCSPISGHRSVSWYQQTPGQGLQFLFEYFSETQRNKGNFPGRFSGRQFSNSRSEMNVSTLELGDSALYLCASSLRQAIHEQYFGPGTRLTVT.

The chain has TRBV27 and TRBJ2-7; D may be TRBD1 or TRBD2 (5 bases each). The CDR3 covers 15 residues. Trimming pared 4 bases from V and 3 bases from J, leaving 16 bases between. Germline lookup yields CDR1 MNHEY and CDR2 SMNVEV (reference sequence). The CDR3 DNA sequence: TGTGCCAGCAGTTATTCGGGACCACCTTTCTACGAGCAGTACTTC. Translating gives CASSYSGPPFYEQYF.

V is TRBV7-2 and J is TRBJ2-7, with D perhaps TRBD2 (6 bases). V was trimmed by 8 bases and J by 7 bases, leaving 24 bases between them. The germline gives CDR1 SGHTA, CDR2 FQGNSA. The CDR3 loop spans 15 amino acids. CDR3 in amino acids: CASQLVGRPVWEQYF. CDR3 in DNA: TGTGCCAGCCAACTTGTGGGGAGGCCGGTCTGGGAGCAGTACTTC.

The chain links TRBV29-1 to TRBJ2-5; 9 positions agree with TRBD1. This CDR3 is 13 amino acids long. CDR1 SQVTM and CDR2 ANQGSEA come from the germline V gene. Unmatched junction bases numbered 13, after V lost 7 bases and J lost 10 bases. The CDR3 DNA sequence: TGCAGCGCGGGACAGGGACCTGAGGGGGACCAGTACTTC. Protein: CSAGQGPEGDQYF.

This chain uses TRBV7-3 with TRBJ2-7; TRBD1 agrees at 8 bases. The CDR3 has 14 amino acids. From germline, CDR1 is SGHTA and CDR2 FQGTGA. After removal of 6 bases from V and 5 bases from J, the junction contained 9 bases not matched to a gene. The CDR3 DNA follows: TGTGCCAGCAGTAGGGACAGGTCAACCCACGAGCAGTACTTC. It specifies CASSRDRSTHEQYF.

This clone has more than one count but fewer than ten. The CDR3 loop reads CSVTKRGTDTQYF. The CDR3 nucleotides read TGCAGCGTCACTAAACGGGGCACAGATACGCAGTATTTT. V usage is TRBV29-1 and J usage is TRBJ2-3; D uncertain. Looked up from germline, CDR1 is SQVTM and CDR2 is ANQGSEA. The CDR3 totals 13 residues. V was shortened by 6 bases and J by 1 base, with 11 bases between the two germline ends.

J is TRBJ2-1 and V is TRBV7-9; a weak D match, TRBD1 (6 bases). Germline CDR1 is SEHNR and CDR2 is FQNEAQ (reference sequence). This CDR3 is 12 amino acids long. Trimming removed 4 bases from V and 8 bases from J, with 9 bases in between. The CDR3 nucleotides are TGTGCCAGCAGCTGGGGGCTAGATGAGCAGTTCTTC. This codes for CASSWGLDEQFF. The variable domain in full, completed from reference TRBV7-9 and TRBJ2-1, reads DTGVSQNPRHKITKRGQNVTFRCDPISEHNRLYWYRQTLGQGPEFLTYFQNEAQLEKSRLLSDRFSAERPKGSFSTLEIQRTEQGDSAMYLCASSWGLDEQFFGPGTRLTVL.

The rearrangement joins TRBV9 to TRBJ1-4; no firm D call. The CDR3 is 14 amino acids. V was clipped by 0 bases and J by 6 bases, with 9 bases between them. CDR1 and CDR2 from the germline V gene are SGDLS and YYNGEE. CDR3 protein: CASSVGDTDEKLFF. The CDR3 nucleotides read TGTGCCAGCAGCGTAGGTGATACAGATGAAAAACTGTTTTTT.

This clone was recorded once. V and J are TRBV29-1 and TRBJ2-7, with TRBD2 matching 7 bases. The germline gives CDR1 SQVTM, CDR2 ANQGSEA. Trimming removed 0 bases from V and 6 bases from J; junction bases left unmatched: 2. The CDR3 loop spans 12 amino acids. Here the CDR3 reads CSVEEGRGEQYF. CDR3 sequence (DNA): TGCAGCGTTGAAGAAGGGAGGGGCGAGCAGTACTTC.

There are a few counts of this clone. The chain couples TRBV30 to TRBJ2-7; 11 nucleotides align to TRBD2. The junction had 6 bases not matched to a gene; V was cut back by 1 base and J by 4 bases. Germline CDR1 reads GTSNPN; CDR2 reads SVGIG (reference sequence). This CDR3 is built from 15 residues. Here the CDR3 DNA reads TGTGCCTGGAGTGACCCGGGACTAGCGGAGTACGAGCAGTACTTC. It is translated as CAWSDPGLAEYEQYF.

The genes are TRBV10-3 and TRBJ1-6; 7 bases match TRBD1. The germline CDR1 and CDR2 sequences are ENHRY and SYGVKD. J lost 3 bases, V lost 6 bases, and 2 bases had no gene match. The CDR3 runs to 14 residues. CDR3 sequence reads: CAISRDSYNSPLHF. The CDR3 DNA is TGTGCCATCAGCCGGGACAGCTATAATTCACCCCTCCACTTT.